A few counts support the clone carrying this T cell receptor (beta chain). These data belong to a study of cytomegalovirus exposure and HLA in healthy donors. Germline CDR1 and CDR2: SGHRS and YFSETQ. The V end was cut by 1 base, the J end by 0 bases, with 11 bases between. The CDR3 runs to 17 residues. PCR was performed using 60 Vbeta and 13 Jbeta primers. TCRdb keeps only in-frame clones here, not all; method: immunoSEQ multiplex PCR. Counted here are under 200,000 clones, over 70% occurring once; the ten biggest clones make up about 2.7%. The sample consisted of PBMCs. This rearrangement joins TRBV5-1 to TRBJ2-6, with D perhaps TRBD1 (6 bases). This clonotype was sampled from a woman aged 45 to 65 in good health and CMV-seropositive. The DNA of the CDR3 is TGCGCCAGCAGCTTGACAGGGCTAAGCTCTGGGGCCAACGTCCTGACTTTC. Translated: CASSLTGLSSGANVLTF.